These 10 T cell receptor beta chains were all obtained from the same sample, sequenced in a study of blood T cell repertoires in COVID-19. Assay: immunoSEQ multiplex PCR; the TCRdb copy retains only in-frame clones and omits some. Here the sample spans some 250,000 clones, under 95% being singletons. Sequenced material: PBMCs or T cells enriched from blood (not recorded which). These TCRs come from a woman in her 40s with acute COVID-19.

The chain joins TRBV7-8 to TRBJ2-1; no clear D gene. V lost 5 bases, J lost 7 bases, and 15 bases lay in between. The germline V gene encodes CDR1 SGHVS and CDR2 FQNEAQ. The CDR3 runs to 14 residues. The CDR3: CASSARDVRNEQFF. The DNA for the CDR3 is TGTGCCAGCAGCGCCAGAGACGTCAGGAATGAGCAGTTCTTC. Full variable domain (outside the CDR3, taken from reference TRBV7-8 and TRBJ2-1): GAGVSQSPRYKVAKRGQDVALRCDPISGHVSLFWYQQALGQGPEFLTYFQNEAQLDKSGLPSDRFFAERPEGSVSTLKIQRTQQEDSAVYLCASSARDVRNEQFFGPGTRLTVL.

V is TRBV2 and J is TRBJ1-3; D uncertain. CDR1 and CDR2 (germline): SNHLY, FYNNEI. CDR3 length: 15 residues. V lost 4 bases, J lost 0 bases, and 10 bases lay in between. CDR3 nucleotide sequence: TGTGCCAGCAGTGGGGCCGGGAGCTCTGGAAACACCATATATTTT. This translates into CASSGAGSSGNTIYF.

V and J are TRBV5-1 and TRBJ1-1; weak D call: TRBD1 (5 bases). In germline, CDR1 is SGHRS, CDR2 YFSETQ. The CDR3 is 15 residues long. V shed 4 bases and J shed 0 bases, with 13 bases lying between them. CDR3 in DNA: TGCGCCAGCAGCCCAAGGGCAGGGCTGAACACTGAAGCTTTCTTT. Amino acids: CASSPRAGLNTEAFF. The full variable domain, its missing parts supplied by reference TRBV5-1 and TRBJ1-1, is KAGVTQTPRYLIKTRGQQVTLSCSPISGHRSVSWYQQTPGQGLQFLFEYFSETQRNKGNFPGRFSGRQFSNSRSEMNVSTLELGDSALYLCASSPRAGLNTEAFFGQGTRLTVV.

This clone was counted a single time. This chain joins TRBV4-2 and TRBJ2-6; D gene uncertain. Germline assignment: CDR1 LGHNA and CDR2 YNFKEQ. V was cut by 4 bases and J by 4 bases, with 14 bases left in between. The CDR3 spans 16 residues. DNA of the CDR3: TGTGCCAGCAGCCCAAGCGTGGTCGGGGGGGCCAACGTCCTGACTTTC. Its protein product is CASSPSVVGGANVLTF.

This clone was seen only a few times. CDR3 amino acids: CASSLGWSSYNSPLHF. The CDR3 nucleotides are TGTGCCAGCAGCCTGGGATGGAGCTCCTATAATTCACCCCTCCACTTT. The V and J genes are TRBV5-6 and TRBJ1-6, with unresolved D. V lost 4 bases to trimming and J lost 0 bases, with 11 bases between them. The CDR3 sequence is 16 residues long. The germline CDR1 and CDR2 sequences are SGHDT and YYEEEE.

The chain combines TRBV12-3 or TRBV12-4 with TRBJ1-2; 7 bases match TRBD1. V was pared by 7 bases and J by 8 bases, with 10 bases of the junction left unmatched. The CDR3 loop spans 13 amino acids. CDR3 DNA: TGTGCCAGCACCCTGACAGGGATGGGAGGCTACACCTTC. Translation gives CASTLTGMGGYTF.

This rearrangement joins TRBV14 to TRBJ2-7, with 11 bases lining up with TRBD2. V trimming: 2 bases; J trimming: 3 bases; junction bases outside the gene matches: 9. Germline values: CDR1 SGHDN, CDR2 FVKESK. The CDR3 is made up of 17 amino acids. Written as DNA, the CDR3 is TGTGCCAGCAGCCAATGGCTAGCGGGAGGACCCTTCTACGAGCAGTACTTC. Its translation is CASSQWLAGGPFYEQYF.

This chain connects TRBV9 to TRBJ1-4; D unresolved. Germline lookup yields CDR1 SGDLS and CDR2 YYNGEE. V was trimmed by 0 bases and J by 8 bases, leaving 11 bases between them. The CDR3 is 14 amino acids. CDR3 protein: CASSVAGNAEKLFF. The DNA of the CDR3 is TGTGCCAGCAGCGTAGCGGGAAACGCGGAAAAACTGTTTTTT.

DNA of the CDR3: TGTGCCAGCAGCCTCAGGGCGCCAGATACGCAGTATTTT. Encoded protein: CASSLRAPDTQYF. The V and J genes are TRBV28 and TRBJ2-3; maybe TRBD1 (5 bases). The germline CDR1 and CDR2 sequences are MDHEN and SYDVKM. The CDR3 extends over 13 amino acids. V was clipped by 6 bases and J by 4 bases, with 11 bases between them.

This chain links TRBV15 with TRBJ1-5; tentatively, D is TRBD1 (5 bases). Trimming took 0 bases from V and 7 from J, leaving 13 bases between them. This CDR3 is 15 amino acids long. Germline V CDR1 and CDR2: LNHNV, YYDKDF (reference sequence). The CDR3 protein is CATSRDSGGWQPQHF. Written as DNA, the CDR3 is TGTGCCACCAGCAGAGATAGCGGGGGTTGGCAGCCCCAGCATTTT.